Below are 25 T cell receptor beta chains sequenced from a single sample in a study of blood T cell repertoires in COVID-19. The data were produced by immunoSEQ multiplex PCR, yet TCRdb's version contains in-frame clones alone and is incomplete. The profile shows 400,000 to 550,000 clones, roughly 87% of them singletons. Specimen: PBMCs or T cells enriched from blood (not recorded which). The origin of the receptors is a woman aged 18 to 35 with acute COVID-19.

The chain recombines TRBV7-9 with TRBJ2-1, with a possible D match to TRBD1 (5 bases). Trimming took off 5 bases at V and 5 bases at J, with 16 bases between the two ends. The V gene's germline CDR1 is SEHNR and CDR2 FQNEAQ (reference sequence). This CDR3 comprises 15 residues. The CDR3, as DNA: TGTGCCAGCAGCCCCGGGCAGGGTGCCCACAATGAGCAGTTCTTC. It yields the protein CASSPGQGAHNEQFF.

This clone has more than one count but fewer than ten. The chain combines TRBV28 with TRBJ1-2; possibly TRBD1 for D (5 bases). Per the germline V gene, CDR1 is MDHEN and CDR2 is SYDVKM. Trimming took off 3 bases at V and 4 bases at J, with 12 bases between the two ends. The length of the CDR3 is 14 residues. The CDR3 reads CASSLNWGGYGYTF. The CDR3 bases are TGTGCCAGCAGTTTGAATTGGGGCGGCTATGGCTACACCTTC.

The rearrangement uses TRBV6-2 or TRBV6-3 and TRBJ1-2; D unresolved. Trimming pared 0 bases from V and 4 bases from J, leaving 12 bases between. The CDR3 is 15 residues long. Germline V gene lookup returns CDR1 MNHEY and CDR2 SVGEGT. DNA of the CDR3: TGTGCCAGCAGTTACTCGGGTCATGGAGGCTATGGCTACACCTTC. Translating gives CASSYSGHGGYGYTF.

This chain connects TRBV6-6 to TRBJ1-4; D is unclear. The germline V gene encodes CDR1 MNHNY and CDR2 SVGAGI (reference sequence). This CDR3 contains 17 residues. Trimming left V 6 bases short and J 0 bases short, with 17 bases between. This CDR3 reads CASRRNAGTTTNEKLFF. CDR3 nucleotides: TGTGCCAGCAGGCGAAACGCAGGAACAACAACTAATGAAAAACTGTTTTTT.

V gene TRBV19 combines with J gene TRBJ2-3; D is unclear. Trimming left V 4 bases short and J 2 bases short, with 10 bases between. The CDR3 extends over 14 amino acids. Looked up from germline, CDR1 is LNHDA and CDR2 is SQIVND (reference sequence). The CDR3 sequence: CASSSGVDTDTQYF. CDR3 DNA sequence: TGTGCCAGTAGTAGCGGAGTTGACACAGATACGCAGTATTTT.

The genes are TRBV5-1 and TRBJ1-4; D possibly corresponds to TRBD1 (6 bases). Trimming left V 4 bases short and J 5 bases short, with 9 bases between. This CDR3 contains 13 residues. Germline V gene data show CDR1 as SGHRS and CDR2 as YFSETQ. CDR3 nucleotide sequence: TGCGCCAGCAGCGGACAGCTGAATGAAAAACTGTTTTTT. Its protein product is CASSGQLNEKLFF.

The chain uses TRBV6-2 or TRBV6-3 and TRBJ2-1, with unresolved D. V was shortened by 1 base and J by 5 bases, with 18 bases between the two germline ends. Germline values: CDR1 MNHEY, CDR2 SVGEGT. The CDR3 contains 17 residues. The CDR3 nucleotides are TGTGCCAGCAGTTACTATATCGGCGGTCCGTACGACAATGAGCAGTTCTTC. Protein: CASSYYIGGPYDNEQFF.

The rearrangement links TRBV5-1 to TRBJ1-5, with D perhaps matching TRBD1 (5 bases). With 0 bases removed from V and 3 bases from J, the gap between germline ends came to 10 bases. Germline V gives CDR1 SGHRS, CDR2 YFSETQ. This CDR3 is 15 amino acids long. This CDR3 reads CASSLAGAANQPQHF. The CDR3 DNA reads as TGCGCCAGCAGCTTGGCTGGGGCCGCCAATCAGCCCCAGCATTTT.

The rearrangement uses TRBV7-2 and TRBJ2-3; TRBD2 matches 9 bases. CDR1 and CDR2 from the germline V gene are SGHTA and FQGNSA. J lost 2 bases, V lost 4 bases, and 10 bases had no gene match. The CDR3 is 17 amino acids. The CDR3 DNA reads TGTGCCAGCAGCTCCCGGGATGGCGGGGGGGCCACAGATACGCAGTATTTT. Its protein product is CASSSRDGGGATDTQYF.

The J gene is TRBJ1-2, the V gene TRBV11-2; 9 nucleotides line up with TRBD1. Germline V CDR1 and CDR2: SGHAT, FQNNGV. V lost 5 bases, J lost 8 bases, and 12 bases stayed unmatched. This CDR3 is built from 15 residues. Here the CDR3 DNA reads TGTGCCAGCAGCACGAACAGGGGGCATATCTACGGCTACACCTTC. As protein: CASSTNRGHIYGYTF.

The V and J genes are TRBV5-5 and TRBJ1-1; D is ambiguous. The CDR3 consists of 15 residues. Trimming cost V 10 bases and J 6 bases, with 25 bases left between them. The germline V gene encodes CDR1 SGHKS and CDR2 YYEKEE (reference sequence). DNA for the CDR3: TGTGCCTGCCATAACCCAGCTTTATCAGACTCTGAAGCTTTCTTT. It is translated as CACHNPALSDSEAFF. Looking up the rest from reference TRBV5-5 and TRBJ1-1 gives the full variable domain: DAGVTQSPTHLIKTRGQQVTLRCSPISGHKSVSWYQQVLGQGPQFIFQYYEKEERGRGNFPDRFSARQFPNYSSELNVNALLLGDSALYLCACHNPALSDSEAFFGQGTRLTVV.

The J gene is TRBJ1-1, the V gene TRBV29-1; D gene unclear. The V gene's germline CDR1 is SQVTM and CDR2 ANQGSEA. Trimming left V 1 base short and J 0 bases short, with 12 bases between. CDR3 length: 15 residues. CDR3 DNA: TGCAGCGTTGAAGGTCCGCCGGTAATGAACACTGAAGCTTTCTTT. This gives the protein CSVEGPPVMNTEAFF.

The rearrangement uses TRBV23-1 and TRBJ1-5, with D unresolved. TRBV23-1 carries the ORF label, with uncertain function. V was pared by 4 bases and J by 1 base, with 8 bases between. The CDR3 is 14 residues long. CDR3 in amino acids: CASSRGWSNQPQHF. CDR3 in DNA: TGCGCCAGCAGTCGCGGGTGGAGCAATCAGCCCCAGCATTTT.

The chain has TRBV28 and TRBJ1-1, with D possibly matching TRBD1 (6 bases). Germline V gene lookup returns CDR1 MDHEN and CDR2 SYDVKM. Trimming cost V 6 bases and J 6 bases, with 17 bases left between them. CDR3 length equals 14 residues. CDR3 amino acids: CASSGTKESSEAFF. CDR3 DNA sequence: TGTGCCAGCAGCGGGACAAAGGAGTCGTCTGAAGCTTTCTTT.

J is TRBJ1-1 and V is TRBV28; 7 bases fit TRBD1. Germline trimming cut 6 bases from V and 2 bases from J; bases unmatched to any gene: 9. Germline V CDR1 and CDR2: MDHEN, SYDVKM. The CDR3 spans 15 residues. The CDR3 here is CASSPVGTDNTEAFF. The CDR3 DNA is TGTGCCAGCAGCCCCGTTGGGACAGACAACACTGAAGCTTTCTTT. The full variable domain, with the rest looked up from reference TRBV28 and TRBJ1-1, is DVKVTQSSRYLVKRTGEKVFLECVQDMDHENMFWYRQDPGLGLRLIYFSYDVKMKEKGDIPEGYSVSREKKERFSLILESASTNQTSMYLCASSPVGTDNTEAFFGQGTRLTVV.

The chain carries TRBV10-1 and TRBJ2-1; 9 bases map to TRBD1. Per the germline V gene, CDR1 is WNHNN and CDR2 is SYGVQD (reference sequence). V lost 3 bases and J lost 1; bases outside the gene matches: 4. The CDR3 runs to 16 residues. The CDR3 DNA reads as TGCGCCAGCAGTGAAAAACAGGGGGCATCCTACAATGAGCAGTTCTTC. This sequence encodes CASSEKQGASYNEQFF.

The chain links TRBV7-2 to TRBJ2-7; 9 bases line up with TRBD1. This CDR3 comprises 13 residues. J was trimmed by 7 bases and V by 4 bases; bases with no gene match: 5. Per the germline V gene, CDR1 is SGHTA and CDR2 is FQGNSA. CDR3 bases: TGTGCCAGCAGCTATGGACAGGGGCGGGAGCAGTACTTC. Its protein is CASSYGQGREQYF.

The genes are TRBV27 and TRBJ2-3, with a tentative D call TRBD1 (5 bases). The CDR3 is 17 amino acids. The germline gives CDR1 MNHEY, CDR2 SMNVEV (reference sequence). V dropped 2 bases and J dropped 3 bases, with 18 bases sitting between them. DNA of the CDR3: TGTGCCAGCAGTTTAAAAGGCGGACACAAATGTACAGATACGCAGTATTTT. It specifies CASSLKGGHKCTDTQYF.

The CDR3 protein is CASSTPQGLRTEAFF. The CDR3 DNA sequence: TGTGCCAGCAGCACACCACAGGGGTTGAGAACTGAAGCTTTCTTT. V gene TRBV28 combines with J gene TRBJ1-1, with 7 nucleotides matching TRBD1. Trimming at V came to 6 bases and at J to 5 bases, leaving 12 bases not matched to a gene. This CDR3 has 15 residues. Per germline, CDR1 MDHEN and CDR2 SYDVKM.

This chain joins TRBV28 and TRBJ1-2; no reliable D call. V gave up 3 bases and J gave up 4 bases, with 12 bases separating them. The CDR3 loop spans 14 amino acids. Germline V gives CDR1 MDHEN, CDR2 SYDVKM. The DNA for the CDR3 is TGTGCCAGCAGTTTGGGGAGGACGACCTATGGCTACACCTTC. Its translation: CASSLGRTTYGYTF.

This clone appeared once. This chain's CDR3 is CASSFFLDRPTDTQYF. CDR3 in DNA: TGTGCCAGCAGCTTCTTCTTGGACAGACCAACAGATACGCAGTATTTT. The J gene is TRBJ2-3, the V gene TRBV11-2, with a possible D match to TRBD1 (6 bases). In germline, CDR1 is SGHAT, CDR2 FQNNGV. Trimming stripped 3 bases from V and 3 bases from J, with 16 bases between. CDR3 length: 16 amino acids.

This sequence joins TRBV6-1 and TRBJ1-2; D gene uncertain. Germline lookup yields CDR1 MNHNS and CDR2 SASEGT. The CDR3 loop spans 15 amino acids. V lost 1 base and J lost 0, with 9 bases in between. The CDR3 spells CASSEGVATNYGYTF. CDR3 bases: TGTGCCAGCAGTGAAGGGGTAGCGACTAACTATGGCTACACCTTC.

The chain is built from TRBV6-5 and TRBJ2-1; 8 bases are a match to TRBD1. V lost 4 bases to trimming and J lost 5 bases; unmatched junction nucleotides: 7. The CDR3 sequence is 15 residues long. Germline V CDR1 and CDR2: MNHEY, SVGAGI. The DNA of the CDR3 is TGTGCCAGCAGTTCCTCGGGACAGGTACACAATGAGCAGTTCTTC. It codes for CASSSSGQVHNEQFF.

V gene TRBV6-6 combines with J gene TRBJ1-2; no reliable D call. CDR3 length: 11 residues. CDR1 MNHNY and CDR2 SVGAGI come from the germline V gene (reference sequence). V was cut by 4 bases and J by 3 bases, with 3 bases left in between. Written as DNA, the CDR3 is TGTGCCAGCAGTTTCGACTATGGCTACACCTTC. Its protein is CASSFDYGYTF.

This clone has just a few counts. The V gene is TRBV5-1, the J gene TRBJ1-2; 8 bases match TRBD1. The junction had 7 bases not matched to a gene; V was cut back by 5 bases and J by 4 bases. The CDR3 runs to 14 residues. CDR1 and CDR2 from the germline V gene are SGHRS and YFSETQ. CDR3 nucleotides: TGCGCCAGCAGGGACCAGGGGGCTGTCTATGGCTACACCTTC. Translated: CASRDQGAVYGYTF.